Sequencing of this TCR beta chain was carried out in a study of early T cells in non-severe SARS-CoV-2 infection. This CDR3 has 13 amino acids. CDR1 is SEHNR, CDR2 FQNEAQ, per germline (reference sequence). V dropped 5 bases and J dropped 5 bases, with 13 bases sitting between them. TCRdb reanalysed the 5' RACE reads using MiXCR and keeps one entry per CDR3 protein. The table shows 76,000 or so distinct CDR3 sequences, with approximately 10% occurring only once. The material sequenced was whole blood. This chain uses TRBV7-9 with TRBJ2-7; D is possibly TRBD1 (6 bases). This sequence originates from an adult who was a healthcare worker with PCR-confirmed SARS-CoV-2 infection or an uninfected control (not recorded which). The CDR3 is CASSVTQGHEQYF. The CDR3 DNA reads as TGTGCCAGCAGCGTGACACAGGGTCACGAGCAGTACTTC.